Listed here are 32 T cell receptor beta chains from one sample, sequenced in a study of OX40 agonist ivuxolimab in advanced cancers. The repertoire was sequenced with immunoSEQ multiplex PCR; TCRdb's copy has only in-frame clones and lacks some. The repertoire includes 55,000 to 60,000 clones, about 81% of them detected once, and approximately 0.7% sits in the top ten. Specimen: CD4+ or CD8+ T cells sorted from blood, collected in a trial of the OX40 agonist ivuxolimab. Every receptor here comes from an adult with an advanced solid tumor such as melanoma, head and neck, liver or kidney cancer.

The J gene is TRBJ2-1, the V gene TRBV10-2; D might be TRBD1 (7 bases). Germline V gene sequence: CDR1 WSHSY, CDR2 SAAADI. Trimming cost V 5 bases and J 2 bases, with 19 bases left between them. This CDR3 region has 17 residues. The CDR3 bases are TGCGCCAGCAGTCAGGGGGGTTTAGGGAACCCCTACAATGAGCAGTTCTTC. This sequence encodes CASSQGGLGNPYNEQFF.

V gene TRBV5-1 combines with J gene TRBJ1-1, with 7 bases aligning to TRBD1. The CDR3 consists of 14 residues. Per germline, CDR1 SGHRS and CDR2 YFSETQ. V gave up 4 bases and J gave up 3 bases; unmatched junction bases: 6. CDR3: CASSIQGMHTEAFF. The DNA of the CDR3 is TGCGCCAGCAGCATACAGGGGATGCACACTGAAGCTTTCTTT.

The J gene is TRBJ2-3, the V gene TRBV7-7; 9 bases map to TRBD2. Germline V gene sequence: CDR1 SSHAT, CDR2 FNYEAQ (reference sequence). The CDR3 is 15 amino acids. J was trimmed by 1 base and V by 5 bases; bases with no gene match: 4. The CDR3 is CASSTGLAGTDTQYF. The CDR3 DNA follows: TGTGCCAGCAGCACGGGACTAGCAGGCACAGATACGCAGTATTTT.

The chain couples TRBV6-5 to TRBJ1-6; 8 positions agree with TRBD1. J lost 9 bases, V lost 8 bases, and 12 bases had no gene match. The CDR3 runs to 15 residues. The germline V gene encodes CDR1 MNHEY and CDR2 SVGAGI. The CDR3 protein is CASGMGDRGISPLHF. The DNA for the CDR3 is TGTGCCAGCGGGATGGGCGACAGGGGAATTTCACCCCTCCACTTT.

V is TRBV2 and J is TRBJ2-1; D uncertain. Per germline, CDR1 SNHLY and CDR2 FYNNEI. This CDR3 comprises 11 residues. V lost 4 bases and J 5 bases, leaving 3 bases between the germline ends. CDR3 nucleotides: TGTGCCAGCAGTGGTAACAATGAGCAGTTCTTC. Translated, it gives CASSGNNEQFF.

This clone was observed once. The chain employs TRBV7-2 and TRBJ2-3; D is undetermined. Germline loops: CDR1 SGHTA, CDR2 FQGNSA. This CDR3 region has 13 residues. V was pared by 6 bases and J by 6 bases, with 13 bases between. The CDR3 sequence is CASSISRPDTQYF. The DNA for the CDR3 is TGTGCCAGCAGTATATCGCGCCCCGATACGCAGTATTTT.

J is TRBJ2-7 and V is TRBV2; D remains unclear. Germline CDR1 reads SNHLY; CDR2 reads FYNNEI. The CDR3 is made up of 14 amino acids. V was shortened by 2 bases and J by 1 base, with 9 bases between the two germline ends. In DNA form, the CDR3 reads TGTGCCAGCAGTGAATTAGTGTCTTCCTACGAGCAGTACTTC. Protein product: CASSELVSSYEQYF. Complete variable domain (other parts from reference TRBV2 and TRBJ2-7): EPEVTQTPSHQVTQMGQEVILRCVPISNHLYFYWYRQILGQKVEFLVSFYNNEISEKSEIFDDQFSVERPDGSNFTLKIRSTKLEDSAMYFCASSELVSSYEQYFGPGTRLTVT.

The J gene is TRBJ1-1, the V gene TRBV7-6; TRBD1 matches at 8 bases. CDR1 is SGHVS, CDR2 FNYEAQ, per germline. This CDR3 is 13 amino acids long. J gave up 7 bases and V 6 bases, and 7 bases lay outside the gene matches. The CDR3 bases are TGTGCCAGCAGTCCGACAGGGGAGGGTGAAGCTTTCTTT. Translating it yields CASSPTGEGEAFF.

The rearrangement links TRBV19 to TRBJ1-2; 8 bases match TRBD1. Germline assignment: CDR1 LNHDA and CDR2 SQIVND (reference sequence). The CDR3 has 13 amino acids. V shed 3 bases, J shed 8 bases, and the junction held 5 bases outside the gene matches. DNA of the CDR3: TGTGCCAGTAGTATCGGACAGGGCGTGGGCTACACCTTC. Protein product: CASSIGQGVGYTF. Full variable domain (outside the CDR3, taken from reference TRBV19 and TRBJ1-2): DGGITQSPKYLFRKEGQNVTLSCEQNLNHDAMYWYRQDPGQGLRLIYYSQIVNDFQKGDIAEGYSVSREKKESFPLTVTSAQKNPTAFYLCASSIGQGVGYTFGSGTRLTVV.

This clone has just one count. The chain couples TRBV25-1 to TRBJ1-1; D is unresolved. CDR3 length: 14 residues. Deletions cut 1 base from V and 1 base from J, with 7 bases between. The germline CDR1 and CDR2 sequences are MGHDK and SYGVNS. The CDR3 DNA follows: TGTGCCAGCAGTGAATCGTTATGGAACACTGAAGCTTTCTTT. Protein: CASSESLWNTEAFF.

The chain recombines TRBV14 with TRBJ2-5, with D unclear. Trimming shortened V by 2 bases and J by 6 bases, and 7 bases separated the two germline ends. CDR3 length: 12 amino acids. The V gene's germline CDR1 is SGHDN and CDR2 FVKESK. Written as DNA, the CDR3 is TGTGCCAGCAGCCAAAACTCGAAGACCCAGTACTTC. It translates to CASSQNSKTQYF.

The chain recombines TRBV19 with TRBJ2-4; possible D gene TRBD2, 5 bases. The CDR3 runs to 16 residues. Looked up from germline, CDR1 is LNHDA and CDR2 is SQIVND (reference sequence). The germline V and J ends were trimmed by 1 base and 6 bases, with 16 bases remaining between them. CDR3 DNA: TGTGCCAGTAGTATAGGCCCACTAGATGGCGGAAACATTCAGTACTTC. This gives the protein CASSIGPLDGGNIQYF.

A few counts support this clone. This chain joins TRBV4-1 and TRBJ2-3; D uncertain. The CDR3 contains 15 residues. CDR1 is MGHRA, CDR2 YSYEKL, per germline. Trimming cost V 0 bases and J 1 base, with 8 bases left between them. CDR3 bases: TGCGCCAGCAGCCAAGATCGCACAGGCACAGATACGCAGTATTTT. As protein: CASSQDRTGTDTQYF.

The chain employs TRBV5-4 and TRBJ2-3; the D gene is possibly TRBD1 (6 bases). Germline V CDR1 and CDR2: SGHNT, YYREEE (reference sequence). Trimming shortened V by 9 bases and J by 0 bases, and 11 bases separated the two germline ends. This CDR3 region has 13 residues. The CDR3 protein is CATKDRSTDTQYF. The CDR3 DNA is TGTGCCACCAAAGACAGGAGCACAGATACGCAGTATTTT. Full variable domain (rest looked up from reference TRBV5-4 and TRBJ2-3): ETGVTQSPTHLIKTRGQQVTLRCSSQSGHNTVSWYQQALGQGPQFIFQYYREEENGRGNFPPRFSGLQFPNYSSELNVNALELDDSALYLCATKDRSTDTQYFGPGTRLTVL.

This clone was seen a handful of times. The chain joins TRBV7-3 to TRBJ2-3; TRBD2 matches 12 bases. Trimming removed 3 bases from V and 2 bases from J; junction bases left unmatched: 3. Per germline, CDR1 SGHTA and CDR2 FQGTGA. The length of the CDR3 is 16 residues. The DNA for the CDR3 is TGTGCCAGCAGCTTCACTAGCGGGGGGATCACAGATACGCAGTATTTT. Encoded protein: CASSFTSGGITDTQYF.

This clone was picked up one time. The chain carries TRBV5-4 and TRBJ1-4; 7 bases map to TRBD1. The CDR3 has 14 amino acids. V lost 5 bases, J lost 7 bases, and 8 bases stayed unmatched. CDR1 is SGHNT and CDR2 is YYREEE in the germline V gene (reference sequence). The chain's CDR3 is CASSKTGMGEKLFF. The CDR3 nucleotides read TGTGCCAGCAGTAAGACAGGGATGGGTGAAAAACTGTTTTTT.

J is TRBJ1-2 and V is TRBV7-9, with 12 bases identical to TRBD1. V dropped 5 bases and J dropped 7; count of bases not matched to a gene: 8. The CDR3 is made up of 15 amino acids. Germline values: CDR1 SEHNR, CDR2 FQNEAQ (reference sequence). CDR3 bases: TGTGCCAGCAGCCCCGGGACAGGGGGCGGTTCTGGCTACACCTTC. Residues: CASSPGTGGGSGYTF.

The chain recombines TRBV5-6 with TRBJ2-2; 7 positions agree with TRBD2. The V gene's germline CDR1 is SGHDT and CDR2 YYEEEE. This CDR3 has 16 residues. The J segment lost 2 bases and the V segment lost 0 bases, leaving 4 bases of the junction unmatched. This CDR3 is CASSLALADNTGELFF. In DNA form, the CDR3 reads TGTGCCAGCAGCTTGGCGCTAGCGGACAACACCGGGGAGCTGTTTTTT.

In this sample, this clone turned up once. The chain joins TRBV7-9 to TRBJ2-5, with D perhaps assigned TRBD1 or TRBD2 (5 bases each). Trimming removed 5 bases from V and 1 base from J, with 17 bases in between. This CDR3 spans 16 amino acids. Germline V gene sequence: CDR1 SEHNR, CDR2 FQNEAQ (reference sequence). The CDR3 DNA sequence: TGTGCCAGCAGCATTACGGGATGGACATCCCAAGAGACCCAGTACTTC. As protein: CASSITGWTSQETQYF.

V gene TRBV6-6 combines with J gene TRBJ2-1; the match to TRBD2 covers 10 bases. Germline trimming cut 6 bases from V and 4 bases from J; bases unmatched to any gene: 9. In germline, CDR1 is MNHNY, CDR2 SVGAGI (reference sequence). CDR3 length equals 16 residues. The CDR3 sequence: CASRPPTSGVYNEQFF. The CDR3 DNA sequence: TGTGCCAGCAGACCCCCCACTAGCGGGGTTTACAATGAGCAGTTCTTC.

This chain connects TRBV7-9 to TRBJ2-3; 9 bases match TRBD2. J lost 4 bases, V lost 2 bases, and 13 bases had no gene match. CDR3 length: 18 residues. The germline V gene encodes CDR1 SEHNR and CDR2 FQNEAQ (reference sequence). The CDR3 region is CASSLPFRLAGLSDTQYF. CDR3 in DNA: TGTGCCAGCAGCTTACCCTTCCGGCTAGCGGGGTTATCAGATACGCAGTATTTT.

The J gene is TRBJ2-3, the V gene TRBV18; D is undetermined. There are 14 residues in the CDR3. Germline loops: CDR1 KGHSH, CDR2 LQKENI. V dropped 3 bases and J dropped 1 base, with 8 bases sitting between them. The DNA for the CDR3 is TGTGCCAGCTCACCGGATTTGGGCACAGATACGCAGTATTTT. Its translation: CASSPDLGTDTQYF.

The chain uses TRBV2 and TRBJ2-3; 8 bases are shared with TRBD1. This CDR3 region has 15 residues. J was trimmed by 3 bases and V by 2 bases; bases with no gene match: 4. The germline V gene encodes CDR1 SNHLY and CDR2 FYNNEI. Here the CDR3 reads CASSERDRRTDTQYF. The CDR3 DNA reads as TGTGCCAGCAGTGAAAGGGACAGGAGAACAGATACGCAGTATTTT.

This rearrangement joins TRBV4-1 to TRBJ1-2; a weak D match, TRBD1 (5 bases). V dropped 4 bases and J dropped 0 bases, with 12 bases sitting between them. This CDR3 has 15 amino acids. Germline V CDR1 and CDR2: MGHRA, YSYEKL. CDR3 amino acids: CASSLRTTANYGYTF. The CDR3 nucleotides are TGCGCCAGCAGCCTAAGAACGACAGCTAACTATGGCTACACCTTC.

The CDR3 here is CASSLEYEQFF. The CDR3 nucleotides are TGTGCCAGCAGCTTGGAGTATGAGCAGTTCTTC. The chain combines TRBV5-6 with TRBJ2-1; D uncertain. Germline V gene lookup returns CDR1 SGHDT and CDR2 YYEEEE. Deletions cut 0 bases from V and 8 bases from J, with 3 bases between. The CDR3 is made up of 11 amino acids.

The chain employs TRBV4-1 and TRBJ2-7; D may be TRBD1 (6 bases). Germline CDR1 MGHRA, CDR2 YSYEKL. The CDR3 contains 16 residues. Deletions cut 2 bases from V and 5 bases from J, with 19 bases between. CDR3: CASSQWSVGALDEQYF. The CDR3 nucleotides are TGCGCCAGCAGCCAATGGTCCGTGGGGGCGCTCGACGAGCAGTACTTC.

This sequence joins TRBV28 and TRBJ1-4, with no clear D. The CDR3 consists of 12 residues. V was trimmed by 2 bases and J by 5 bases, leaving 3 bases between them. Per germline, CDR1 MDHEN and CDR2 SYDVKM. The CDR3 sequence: CASSLPNEKLFF. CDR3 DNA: TGTGCCAGCAGTTTACCCAATGAAAAACTGTTTTTT.

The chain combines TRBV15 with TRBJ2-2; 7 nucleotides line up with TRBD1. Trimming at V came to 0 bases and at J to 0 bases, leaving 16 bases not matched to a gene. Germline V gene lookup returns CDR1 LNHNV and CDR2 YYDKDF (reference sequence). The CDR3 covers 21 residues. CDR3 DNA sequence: TGTGCCACCAGCAGAGAGTCCCGGGACAGTTTTTTCTCCGCGAACACCGGGGAGCTGTTTTTT. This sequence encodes CATSRESRDSFFSANTGELFF.

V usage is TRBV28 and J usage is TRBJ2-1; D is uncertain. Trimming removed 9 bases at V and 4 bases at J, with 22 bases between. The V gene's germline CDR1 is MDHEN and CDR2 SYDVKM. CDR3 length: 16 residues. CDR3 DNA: TGTGCCAGTACCCCCCTGGGTCAGGAGAATTACAATGAGCAGTTCTTC. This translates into CASTPLGQENYNEQFF.

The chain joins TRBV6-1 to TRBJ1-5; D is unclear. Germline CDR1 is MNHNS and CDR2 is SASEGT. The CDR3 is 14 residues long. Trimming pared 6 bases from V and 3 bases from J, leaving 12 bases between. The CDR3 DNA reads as TGTGCCAGCAGGGGCCCGACTTACAATCAGCCCCAGCATTTT. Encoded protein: CASRGPTYNQPQHF.

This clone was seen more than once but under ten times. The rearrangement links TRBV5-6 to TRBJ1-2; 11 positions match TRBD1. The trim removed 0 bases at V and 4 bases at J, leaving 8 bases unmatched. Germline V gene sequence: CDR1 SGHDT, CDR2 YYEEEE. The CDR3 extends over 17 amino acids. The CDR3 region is CASSLGRTGGTLYGYTF. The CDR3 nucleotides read TGTGCCAGCAGCTTGGGAAGGACAGGGGGCACTCTCTATGGCTACACCTTC.

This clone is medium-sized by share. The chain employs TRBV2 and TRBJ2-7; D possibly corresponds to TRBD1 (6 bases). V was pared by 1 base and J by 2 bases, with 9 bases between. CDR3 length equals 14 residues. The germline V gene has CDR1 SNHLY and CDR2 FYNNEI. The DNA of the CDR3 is TGTGCCAGCAGTGAAGGGGACACTACCTACGAGCAGTACTTC. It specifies CASSEGDTTYEQYF.